This T cell receptor beta chain was recorded in a study of blood T cell repertoires in COVID-19. In the study overall: Acute-phase and convalescent COVID-19 samples originated in the United States, Italy and Spain. Sources were T cells, B-cell-depleted T cells, or PBMCs; the material itself was cDNA or gDNA.

As handled by the study authors: Amplification of reference gene primers was used by the study to estimate nucleated cell counts. TCRdb's table, derived via immunoSEQ multiplex PCR, lists solely in-frame clones and lacks some. V, J and clone size are those of that table, while D and trimming were read from the DNA. The sample contains roughly 140,000 clones, 65% to 90% of which appear only once. The CDR3 extends over 13 amino acids. Trimming removed 1 base at V and 2 bases at J, with 5 bases between. Germline V lookup: CDR1 MGHDK, CDR2 SYGVNS. The rearrangement links TRBV25-1 to TRBJ1-1, with D hard to call. Sequenced: peripheral blood. The receptor comes from a woman aged 50 to 60 in a cohort sampled during active or convalescent COVID-19. CDR3 sequence (DNA): TGTGCCAGCAGTGAATCGGTAAACACTGAAGCTTTCTTT. Protein sequence: CASSESVNTEAFF.